These T cell receptor beta chains were read from a single sample in a study of blood T cell repertoires in COVID-19. Data came from immunoSEQ multiplex PCR; TCRdb stores just in-frame clones and leaves some out. The sample carries roughly 45,000 clones, about 82% recorded once. Sequencing was carried out using peripheral blood. The receptor source for this set is a middle-aged man with active COVID-19. CDR3s include the opening cysteine and the closing phenylalanine or tryptophan. Each record gives: clone size, J gene, V gene, CDR3 length, D gene, CDR3 protein, CDR3 DNA. A D gene is named only where the DNA matches it firmly. Expanded clones are given a class, and other clones once, few, many or no size at all.

clone_size: NA; j_call: TRBJ2-1; v_call: TRBV5-1; cdr3_length: 16; d_call: TRBD2; cdr3_aa: CASSEISGGAYNEQFF; cdr3_nt: TGCGCCAGCAGCGAAATAAGCGGGGGGGCCTACAATGAGCAGTTCTTC
clone_size: NA; j_call: TRBJ2-6; v_call: TRBV28; cdr3_length: 14; d_call: NA; cdr3_aa: CASSFHSGANVLTF; cdr3_nt: TGTGCCAGCAGTTTCCACTCTGGGGCCAACGTCCTGACTTTC
clone_size: NA; j_call: TRBJ1-5; v_call: TRBV7-2; cdr3_length: 16; d_call: NA; cdr3_aa: CASSLGVRASGQPQHF; cdr3_nt: TGTGCCAGCAGCTTAGGGGTCAGGGCGAGTGGCCAGCCCCAGCATTTT
clone_size: NA; j_call: TRBJ1-1; v_call: TRBV5-5; cdr3_length: 14; d_call: NA; cdr3_aa: CASSLATGNTEAFF; cdr3_nt: TGTGCCAGCAGCTTGGCCACGGGGAACACTGAAGCTTTCTTT
clone_size: NA; j_call: TRBJ1-2; v_call: TRBV5-1; cdr3_length: 15; d_call: TRBD1; cdr3_aa: CASSLVGQQNYGYTF; cdr3_nt: TGCGCCAGCAGCTTGGTGGGACAGCAAAACTATGGCTACACCTTC
clone_size: NA; j_call: TRBJ1-1; v_call: TRBV7-2; cdr3_length: 14; d_call: TRBD1; cdr3_aa: CASSPQGARTEAFF; cdr3_nt: TGTGCCAGCAGCCCCCAGGGGGCTAGAACTGAAGCTTTCTTT
clone_size: NA; j_call: TRBJ2-7; v_call: TRBV19; cdr3_length: 13; d_call: NA; cdr3_aa: CASSPGGFYEQYF; cdr3_nt: TGTGCCAGTAGTCCCGGGGGTTTCTACGAGCAGTACTTC
clone_size: NA; j_call: TRBJ1-2; v_call: TRBV6-1; cdr3_length: 13; d_call: NA; cdr3_aa: CASSEGAYYGYTF; cdr3_nt: TGTGCCAGCAGTGAGGGGGCATACTATGGCTACACCTTC
clone_size: NA; j_call: TRBJ1-6; v_call: TRBV9; cdr3_length: 16; d_call: TRBD1; cdr3_aa: CASSGQGVSYNSPLHF; cdr3_nt: TGTGCCAGCAGCGGGCAGGGGGTCTCCTATAATTCACCCCTCCACTTT
clone_size: NA; j_call: TRBJ2-3; v_call: TRBV9; cdr3_length: 12; d_call: NA; cdr3_aa: CASSPKEDTQYF; cdr3_nt: TGTGCCAGCAGCCCTAAAGAAGATACGCAGTATTTT
clone_size: many; j_call: TRBJ1-2; v_call: TRBV28; cdr3_length: 15; d_call: TRBD1; cdr3_aa: CASSSTGQRDYGYTF; cdr3_nt: TGTGCCAGCAGCTCAACGGGACAGCGAGACTATGGCTACACCTTC
clone_size: NA; j_call: TRBJ1-2; v_call: TRBV5-1; cdr3_length: 13; d_call: NA; cdr3_aa: CASSPTVNYGYTF; cdr3_nt: TGCGCCAGCAGCCCGACAGTTAACTATGGCTACACCTTC
clone_size: NA; j_call: TRBJ2-1; v_call: TRBV27; cdr3_length: 13; d_call: TRBD2; cdr3_aa: CASSSTSGMGEFF; cdr3_nt: TGTGCCAGCAGTTCGACTAGCGGGATGGGGGAGTTCTTC
clone_size: once; j_call: TRBJ1-4; v_call: TRBV25-1; cdr3_length: 15; d_call: NA; cdr3_aa: CASSEWGRTDEKLFF; cdr3_nt: TGTGCCAGCAGTGAATGGGGCAGAACCGATGAAAAACTGTTTTTT
clone_size: once; j_call: TRBJ2-1; v_call: TRBV7-3; cdr3_length: 18; d_call: TRBD2; cdr3_aa: CASSLLPKTSGRGNEQFF; cdr3_nt: TGTGCCAGCAGCTTACTTCCGAAGACTAGCGGGAGAGGGAATGAGCAGTTCTTC
clone_size: NA; j_call: TRBJ2-3; v_call: TRBV10-3; cdr3_length: 17; d_call: TRBD2; cdr3_aa: CAITGTSGSARTDTQYF; cdr3_nt: TGTGCCATCACAGGGACTAGCGGGAGTGCTAGGACAGATACGCAGTATTTT
clone_size: NA; j_call: TRBJ2-5; v_call: TRBV10-2; cdr3_length: 17; d_call: TRBD1; cdr3_aa: CASREILPGQGQETQYF; cdr3_nt: TGCGCCAGCAGAGAAATCTTACCTGGACAGGGCCAAGAGACCCAGTACTTC
clone_size: medium-sized; j_call: TRBJ2-1; v_call: TRBV7-2; cdr3_length: 17; d_call: TRBD2; cdr3_aa: CASSFLAGSQLYNEQFF; cdr3_nt: TGTGCCAGCAGCTTCTTAGCGGGTTCCCAACTCTACAATGAGCAGTTCTTC
clone_size: NA; j_call: TRBJ2-1; v_call: TRBV7-9; cdr3_length: 18; d_call: NA; cdr3_aa: CASSRHGSRGDSYNEQFF; cdr3_nt: TGTGCCAGCAGTCGACACGGGAGCAGGGGGGACTCCTACAATGAGCAGTTCTTC
clone_size: few; j_call: TRBJ2-3; v_call: TRBV7-2; cdr3_length: 11; d_call: NA; cdr3_aa: CASSLTDTQYF; cdr3_nt: TGTGCCAGCAGCCTCACAGATACGCAGTATTTT
clone_size: NA; j_call: TRBJ1-2; v_call: TRBV14; cdr3_length: 14; d_call: TRBD1; cdr3_aa: CASSRGQGIYGYTF; cdr3_nt: TGTGCCAGCAGCCGAGGACAGGGGATCTATGGCTACACCTTC
clone_size: NA; j_call: TRBJ2-1; v_call: TRBV21-1; cdr3_length: 15; d_call: NA; cdr3_aa: CAKKGAGVARNEQFF; cdr3_nt: TGTGCCAAGAAGGGGGCAGGGGTGGCCCGCAATGAGCAGTTCTTC
clone_size: few; j_call: TRBJ1-3; v_call: TRBV11-3; cdr3_length: 16; d_call: NA; cdr3_aa: CASSTRTAGSGNTIYF; cdr3_nt: TGTGCCAGCAGCACCCGGACAGCCGGCTCTGGAAACACCATATATTTT
clone_size: few; j_call: TRBJ2-2; v_call: TRBV2; cdr3_length: 16; d_call: NA; cdr3_aa: CASSEEGGSNTGELFF; cdr3_nt: TGTGCCAGCAGCGAAGAGGGGGGGTCGAACACCGGGGAGCTGTTTTTT
clone_size: NA; j_call: TRBJ1-1; v_call: TRBV19; cdr3_length: 13; d_call: NA; cdr3_aa: CASSTQLNTEAFF; cdr3_nt: TGTGCCAGTAGTACCCAGTTGAACACTGAAGCTTTCTTT
clone_size: NA; j_call: TRBJ1-4; v_call: TRBV5-1; cdr3_length: 15; d_call: TRBD1; cdr3_aa: CASAPQGGYNEKLFF; cdr3_nt: TGCGCCAGCGCTCCACAGGGGGGATATAATGAAAAACTGTTTTTT
clone_size: NA; j_call: TRBJ2-2; v_call: TRBV9; cdr3_length: 15; d_call: NA; cdr3_aa: CASSVDPGSGGELFF; cdr3_nt: TGTGCCAGCAGCGTAGACCCGGGGAGTGGCGGGGAGCTGTTTTTT